This TCR beta chain was captured by sequencing in a study of T cells in Graves' hyperthyroidism and ophthalmopathy. Researchers amplified the TCR beta CDR3 regions from RNA transcripts. First-round RT-PCR of the TCR CDR3 relied on the HTBI primer set. Via MiXCR, TCRdb re-called the multiplex PCR reads, giving one row per CDR3 protein. The sample lists 700,000 or so distinct CDR3 sequences; 13% to 15% were seen once. In this sample, this clonotype turned up many times. Germline CDR1 and CDR2: LGHDT and YNNKEL (reference sequence). V gave up 4 bases and J gave up 3 bases, with 9 bases separating them. The CDR3 consists of 13 residues.

Sequenced material: blood. The J gene is TRBJ1-1, the V gene TRBV3-1; no clear D gene. The sequence was obtained from a woman aged 50 to 65 with Graves' ophthalmopathy. CDR3 sequence reads: CASSPSTYTEAFF. DNA of the CDR3: TGTGCCAGCAGCCCGAGCACCTACACTGAAGCTTTCTTT.